This paragraph covers one TCR beta chain sequence. Its recognized antigen is unknown. No much larger clonotype is one base removed from it; base qualities were not supplied. The data derive from a study of cytomegalovirus exposure and HLA in healthy donors (dated by TCRdb to 2017 to 2019). Turning to the overall study: According to a later analysis, one platform produced both the 110 or so validation repertoires and the 620 or so repertoires of the first cohort. The study was designed to test whether signatures of past pathogen exposure could be identified by cataloging public T cell receptors. High-throughput TCR immunosequencing, statistical association of individual TCRs with disease status, and machine learning were combined to predict cytomegalovirus infection status. Besides the first cohort of about 730 subjects, a separate validation cohort made up of 120 different subjects was used.

The library was prepared using the immunoSEQ multiplex PCR assay. The authors' pipeline ran thus. A statistical classification framework was built to diagnose cytomegalovirus status from the catalog of TCR beta chain sequences. The source is immuneACCESS, and TCRdb retained only in-frame sequences with V and J called. Part of the clones is not carried over; for the studies checked, unresolved V genes explain less than half of this, and the remainder is unexplained. V and J calls and clone size come straight from that table; D and trimming were deduced from the DNA. The sample profile shows 210,000 or so clones; about 90% of them were found once. The ten largest clones take up about 2.7% of the sample. Reading the germline V gene gives CDR1 SNHLY and CDR2 FYNNEI. V sheds 7 bases and J sheds 0 bases, leaving 11 bases between their ends. There are 14 amino acids in the CDR3, from cysteine to phenylalanine inclusive. Only CDR3 DNA remains: 42 bases, in frame from the first base.

On the study overall, not on this receptor specifically: It was suggested by the authors that the approach could potentially be generalized to other disease states and immunological phenotypes. A later analysis lacked HLA typing for the validation cohort, so it scored co-occurrence in that cohort across all 110 or so repertoires. The classifier was reported to diagnose cytomegalovirus status with high specificity and sensitivity in both the original cohort and the validation cohort. The study gave a list of about 150 TCR beta chains associated with cytomegalovirus. Across donors, most TCR sequences were observed very rarely, whereas some public TCRs were present in many individuals. In vitro tests confirmed that a few of the cytomegalovirus-associated TCR beta chains recognize cytomegalovirus antigens. In a later analysis, TCRs clustered in the first cohort were found to also tend to co-occur in the approximately 110 validation repertoires, with about 94% of cluster scores above 0.

Donors formed part of the validation cohort, which comprised 120 subjects and was distinct from the first cohort of 666 subjects. The receptor comes from a woman younger than 30 in good health and CMV-seronegative. The sequenced sample was PBMCs. The chain was built from TRBV2 and TRBJ2-3; the D gene is possibly TRBD1, with 5 bases matching. The nucleotide sequence is given as TGTGCCAGCATAAATGGGGCTAGCACAGATACGCAGTATTTT. Protein translation: CASINGASTDTQYF.